A single sample is the source of the 5 T cell receptor beta chains below, sequenced in a study of persistence of HIV-infected CD4 T cells. Stimulation used approximately 9.6 ug/mL lysate from CMV-infected fibroblasts. Memory cells lacking CD40L and CD69 with high CD45RO were sorted. Sequencing used immunoSEQ version 4 in survey mode. Clones were read by immunoSEQ multiplex PCR, and TCRdb kept only the in-frame ones, dropping some. The sample has 25,000 to 35,000 clones; approximately 82% are singletons. The antigens for these receptors are not known. This material consisted of CD4+ T cells sorted from PBMCs after roughly 17-hour stimulation, taken from a patient who received antiretroviral therapy. The source is an adult man with HIV who was CMV-seropositive.

The chain carries TRBV5-1 and TRBJ2-2, with 9 nucleotides matching TRBD1. CDR1 and CDR2 from the germline V gene are SGHRS and YFSETQ. This CDR3 spans 15 amino acids. The V segment lost 2 bases and the J segment 5 bases; nucleotides outside the gene matches: 4. For the CDR3, the DNA is TGCGCCAGCAGCTTAGACAGGGGGTATACCGGGGAGCTGTTTTTT. Translation: CASSLDRGYTGELFF.

The chain employs TRBV7-3 and TRBJ2-3; perhaps TRBD1 as D (6 bases). The CDR3 length is 12 residues. V lost 4 bases, J lost 6 bases, and 8 bases lay in between. Germline V CDR1 and CDR2: SGHTA, FQGTGA. CDR3 sequence: CASSSTGDTQYF. As DNA, the CDR3 is TGTGCCAGCAGCTCCACAGGGGATACGCAGTATTTT.

The V gene is TRBV9, the J gene TRBJ1-2; no reliable D call. The CDR3 runs to 17 residues. CDR1 is SGDLS and CDR2 is YYNGEE in the germline V gene. V lost 4 bases and J lost 2, with 21 bases in between. This CDR3 is CASSLQDTPIYNYGYTF. The CDR3 nucleotides are TGTGCCAGCAGCTTACAAGACACACCGATCTACAACTATGGCTACACCTTC.

The chain joins TRBV3-1 (or the pseudogene TRBV3-2) to TRBJ2-2, with D possibly being TRBD2 (5 bases). Germline loops: CDR1 LGHDT, CDR2 YNNKEL (reference sequence). The CDR3 consists of 13 residues. V lost 6 bases, J lost 5 bases, and 10 bases lay in between. The CDR3: CASRFRRTGELFF. The CDR3 coding sequence is TGTGCCAGCAGGTTTCGGAGGACCGGGGAGCTGTTTTTT.

The V gene is TRBV6-5, the J gene TRBJ1-5, with D possibly being TRBD1 (5 bases). The CDR3 runs 14 residues. In germline, CDR1 is MNHEY, CDR2 SVGAGI. V was shortened by 6 bases and J by 3 bases, with 12 bases between the two germline ends. Here the CDR3 DNA reads TGTGCCAGCAGCCTCGGCAGGGCCAATCAGCCCCAGCATTTT. It yields the protein CASSLGRANQPQHF.